This T cell receptor (beta chain) was obtained from a study of vaccination effects on CD4 cells after COVID-19. In this sample, this clone turned up a few times. Its antigen is unidentified. Generated by immunoSEQ multiplex PCR, the TCRdb table keeps only in-frame clones and is missing some. Of approximately 11,000 clones listed, approximately 71% are singletons. Overall study results and limits: Only a single clone (1 of 255 vaccine-induced clones in healthy vaccinees) cross-reacted with common cold coronaviruses. Marked clonal contraction was seen late after vaccination (in both infection- and vaccine-induced clones).

After expansion with viral peptide pools in the ViraFEST assay, antigen-specific CD4+ T cells were sequenced. Upon completion of 10 days in culture, CD4+ T cells were isolated. The vaccine given was either BNT162b2 or mRNA-1273, in two doses. Half the medium was swapped for IL-2 medium on days 3 and 7. The starting material was CD4+ T cells from PBMCs cultured with SARS-CoV-2 spike peptides, obtained after COVID-19 vaccination. The TCR originated in a human donor who received a COVID-19 vaccine.

The CDR3 region has the DNA TGTGCCAGCTCACGAGGACAAGGCGTTTCCTACGAGCAGTACTTC. This translates into CASSRGQGVSYEQYF. J is TRBJ2-7 and V is TRBV18; tentatively, D is TRBD1 (5 bases). The germline V and J ends were trimmed by 4 bases and 1 base, with 14 bases remaining between them. The CDR3 has 15 amino acids. Germline V CDR1 and CDR2: KGHSH, LQKENI.